This TCR beta chain appears in the sequencing data of a study of blood T cell repertoires in COVID-19. Background on the study: COVID-19 samples from acute and convalescent phases originated in the United States, Italy and Spain. The cDNA or gDNA used as material had been derived from T cells, B-cell-depleted T cells, or PBMCs.

The CDR3 loop spans 20 amino acids. J lost 2 bases, V lost 5 bases, and 15 bases had no gene match. Germline V lookup: CDR1 LNHDA, CDR2 SQIVND (reference sequence). As processed by the authors: The assay estimated nucleated cells by amplifying reference gene primers. The assay was immunoSEQ multiplex PCR, and TCRdb's table has in-frame clones only and misses some. The V and J calls and clone size are taken from that table; D and trimming were inferred from the DNA. Found here are 65,000 to 95,000 clones, about 79% of them singletons; the top ten hold more than 20%. The rearrangement joins TRBV19 to TRBJ2-1; 13 bases are shared with TRBD2. This receptor was identified in a woman between 50 and 59 years old with acute or convalescent COVID-19. Source material: peripheral blood. CDR3 sequence (DNA): TGTGCCAGTAGTGCCGGACTAGCGGGAGATATACAGGCGGCCTACAATGAGCAGTTCTTC. Translating it yields CASSAGLAGDIQAAYNEQFF. Full variable domain (rest looked up from reference TRBV19 and TRBJ2-1): DGGITQSPKYLFRKEGQNVTLSCEQNLNHDAMYWYRQDPGQGLRLIYYSQIVNDFQKGDIAEGYSVSREKKESFPLTVTSAQKNPTAFYLCASSAGLAGDIQAAYNEQFFGPGTRLTVL.